This TCR beta chain was identified during a study of a mutant IDH1 vaccine in newly diagnosed glioma. Described time point: week 11, during vaccination. With topical imiquimod, each dose of the vaccine consisted of 300 ug of mutant IDH1 20-mer peptide. This CDR3 is 14 amino acids long. From germline, CDR1 is ENHRY and CDR2 SYGVKD. Unmatched junction bases numbered 7, after V lost 4 bases and J lost 5 bases. The repertoire was sequenced with immunoSEQ multiplex PCR; TCRdb's copy has only in-frame clones and lacks some. Of tens of thousands of clones listed, roughly four fifths are singletons. A remark on this clone: Its antigen remains unidentified.

Sequences were derived from PBMCs, sampled from a glioma patient whose treatment included an IDH1 peptide vaccine. V and J are TRBV10-3 and TRBJ1-2; TRBD1 matches at 7 bases. The clonotype comes from a man aged 30-40 years with glioma. CDR3 sequence: CAISGPGQVYGYTF. In DNA form, the CDR3 reads TGTGCCATCAGTGGCCCCGGACAGGTTTATGGCTACACCTTC.